This record concerns one TCR beta chain sequence. There are 14 residues in the CDR3. The V end lost 6 bases, the J end lost 8 bases, and 19 bases lay between the germline ends. CDR1 is SGHTA and CDR2 is FQGTGA in the germline V gene. This entry belongs to a study of blood T cell repertoires in COVID-19. Original data processing: The assay estimated nucleated cells by amplifying reference gene primers. TCRdb's table, derived via immunoSEQ multiplex PCR, lists solely in-frame clones and lacks some. V and J calls and clone size are given by that table; D and trimming were obtained from the DNA. The table lists 350,000 or so clones, roughly 87% of them singletons.

The chain is built from TRBV7-3 and TRBJ1-2; possible D gene TRBD1, 5 bases. The sequence came from a woman aged 60-75 years with COVID-19, enrolled during active disease. The sample was peripheral blood. The DNA for the CDR3 is TGTGCCAGCAGTCAGTCCCCAGGGATGGGAGGCTACACCTTC. Its protein product is CASSQSPGMGGYTF.